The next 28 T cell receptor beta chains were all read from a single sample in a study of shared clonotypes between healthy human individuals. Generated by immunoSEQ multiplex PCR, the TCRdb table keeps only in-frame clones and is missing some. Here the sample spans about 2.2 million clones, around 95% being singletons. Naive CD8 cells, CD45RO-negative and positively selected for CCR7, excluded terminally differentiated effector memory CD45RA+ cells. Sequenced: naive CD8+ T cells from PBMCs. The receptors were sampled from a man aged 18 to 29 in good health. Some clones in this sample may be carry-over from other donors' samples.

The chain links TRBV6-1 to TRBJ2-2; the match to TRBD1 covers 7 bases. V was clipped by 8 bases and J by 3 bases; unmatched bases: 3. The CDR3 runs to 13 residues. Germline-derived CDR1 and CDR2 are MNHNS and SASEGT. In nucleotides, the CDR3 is TGTGCCAGCCTAGACAGGGACACCGGGGAGCTGTTTTTT. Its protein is CASLDRDTGELFF.

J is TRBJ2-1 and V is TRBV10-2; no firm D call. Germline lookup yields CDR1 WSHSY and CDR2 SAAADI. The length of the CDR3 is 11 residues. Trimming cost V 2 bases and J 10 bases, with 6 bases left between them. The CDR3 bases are TGCGCCAGCAGTGAGCCCAGAGAGCAGTTCTTC. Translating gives CASSEPREQFF.

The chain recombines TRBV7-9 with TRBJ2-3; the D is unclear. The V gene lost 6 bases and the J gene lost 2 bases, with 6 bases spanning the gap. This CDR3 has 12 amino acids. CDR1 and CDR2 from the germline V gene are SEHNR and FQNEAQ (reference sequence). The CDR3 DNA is TGTGCCAGCAGTTGGGACACAGATACGCAGTATTTT. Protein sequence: CASSWDTDTQYF.

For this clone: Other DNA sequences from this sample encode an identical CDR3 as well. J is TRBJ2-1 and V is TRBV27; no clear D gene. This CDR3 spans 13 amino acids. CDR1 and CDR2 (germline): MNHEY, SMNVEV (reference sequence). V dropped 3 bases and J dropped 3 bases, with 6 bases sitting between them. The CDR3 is CASSLASYNEQFF. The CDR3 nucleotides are TGTGCCAGCAGTTTGGCTAGCTACAATGAGCAGTTCTTC.

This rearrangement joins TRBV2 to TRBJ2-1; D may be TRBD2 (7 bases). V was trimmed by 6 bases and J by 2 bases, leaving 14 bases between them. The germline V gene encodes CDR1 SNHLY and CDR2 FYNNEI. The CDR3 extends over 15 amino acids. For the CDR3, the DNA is TGTGCCAGCAGGGCGGAAGGGGGGGCCTACAATGAGCAGTTCTTC. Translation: CASRAEGGAYNEQFF.

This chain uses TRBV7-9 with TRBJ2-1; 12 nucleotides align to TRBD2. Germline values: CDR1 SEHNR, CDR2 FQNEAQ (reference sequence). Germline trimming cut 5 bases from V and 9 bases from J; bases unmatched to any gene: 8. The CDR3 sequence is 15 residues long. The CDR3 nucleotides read TGTGCCAGCAGCCCACCTAGCGGGAGGGACCCTGAGCAGTTCTTC. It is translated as CASSPPSGRDPEQFF.

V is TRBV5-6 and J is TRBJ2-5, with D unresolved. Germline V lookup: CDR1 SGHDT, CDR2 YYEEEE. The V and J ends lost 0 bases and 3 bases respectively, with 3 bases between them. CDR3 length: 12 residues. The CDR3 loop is CASSLGEETQYF. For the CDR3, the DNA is TGTGCCAGCAGCTTGGGGGAAGAGACCCAGTACTTC.

The CDR3 DNA is TGTGCCAGTCGGGACAGGGCCTACGAGCAGTACTTC. Protein sequence: CASRDRAYEQYF. The chain has TRBV10-3 and TRBJ2-7; 9 bases align to TRBD1. The trim removed 10 bases at V and 2 bases at J, leaving 3 bases unmatched. Germline V gives CDR1 ENHRY, CDR2 SYGVKD. This CDR3 spans 12 amino acids.

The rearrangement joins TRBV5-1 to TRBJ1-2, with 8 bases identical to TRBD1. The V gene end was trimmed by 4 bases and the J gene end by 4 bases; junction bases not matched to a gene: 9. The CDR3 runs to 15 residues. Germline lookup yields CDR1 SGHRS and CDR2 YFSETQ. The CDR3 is CASSPDRDRTYGYTF. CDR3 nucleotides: TGCGCCAGCAGCCCGGACCGGGACAGGACCTATGGCTACACCTTC. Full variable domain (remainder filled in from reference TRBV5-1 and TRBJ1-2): KAGVTQTPRYLIKTRGQQVTLSCSPISGHRSVSWYQQTPGQGLQFLFEYFSETQRNKGNFPGRFSGRQFSNSRSEMNVSTLELGDSALYLCASSPDRDRTYGYTFGSGTRLTVV.

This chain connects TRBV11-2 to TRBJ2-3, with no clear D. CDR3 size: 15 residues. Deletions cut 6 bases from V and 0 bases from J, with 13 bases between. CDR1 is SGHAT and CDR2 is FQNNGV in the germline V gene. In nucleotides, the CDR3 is TGTGCCAGCAGAACTCTCCGTGCTAGCACAGATACGCAGTATTTT. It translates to CASRTLRASTDTQYF.

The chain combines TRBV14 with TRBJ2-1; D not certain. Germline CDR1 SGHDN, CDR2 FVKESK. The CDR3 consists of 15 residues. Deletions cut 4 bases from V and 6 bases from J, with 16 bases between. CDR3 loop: CASSPGRGPLNEQFF. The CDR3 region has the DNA TGTGCCAGCAGCCCCGGGCGTGGGCCCCTCAATGAGCAGTTCTTC.

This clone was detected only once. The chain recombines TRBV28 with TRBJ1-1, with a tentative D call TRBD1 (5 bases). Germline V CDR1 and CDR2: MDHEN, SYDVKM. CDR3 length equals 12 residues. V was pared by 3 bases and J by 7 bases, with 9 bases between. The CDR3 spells CASSFPDSEAFF. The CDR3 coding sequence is TGTGCCAGCAGTTTTCCAGACAGTGAAGCTTTCTTT.

The CDR3 is CASSQGGGGILSGANVLTF. In DNA form, the CDR3 reads TGCGCCAGCAGCCAAGGAGGTGGAGGGATCCTCTCTGGGGCCAACGTCCTGACTTTC. The V gene is TRBV4-3, the J gene TRBJ2-6, with D perhaps matching TRBD2 (6 bases). Deletions cut 1 base from V and 0 bases from J, with 16 bases between. CDR1 LGHNA and CDR2 YSLEER come from the germline V gene. CDR3 length equals 19 residues.

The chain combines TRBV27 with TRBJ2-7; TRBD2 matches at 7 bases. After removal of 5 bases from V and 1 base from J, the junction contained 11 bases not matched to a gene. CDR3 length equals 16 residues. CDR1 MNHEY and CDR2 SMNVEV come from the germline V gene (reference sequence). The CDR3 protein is CASSPLKASGSYEQYF. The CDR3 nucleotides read TGTGCCAGCAGTCCACTCAAGGCTAGCGGATCCTACGAGCAGTACTTC.

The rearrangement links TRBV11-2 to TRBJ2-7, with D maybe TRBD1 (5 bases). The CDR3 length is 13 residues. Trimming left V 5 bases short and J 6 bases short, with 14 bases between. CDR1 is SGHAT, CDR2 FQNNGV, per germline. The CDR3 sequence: CASSPEAGREQYF. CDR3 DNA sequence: TGTGCCAGCAGCCCCGAGGCAGGGCGCGAGCAGTACTTC.

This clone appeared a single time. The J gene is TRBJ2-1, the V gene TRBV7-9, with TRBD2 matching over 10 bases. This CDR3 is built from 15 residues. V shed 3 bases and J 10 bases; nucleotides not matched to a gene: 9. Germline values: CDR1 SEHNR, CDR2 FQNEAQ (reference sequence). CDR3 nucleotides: TGTGCCAGCAGCTTCGTGGGACTAGCGCCACGGGAGCAGTTCTTC. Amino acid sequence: CASSFVGLAPREQFF. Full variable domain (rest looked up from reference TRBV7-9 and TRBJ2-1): DTGVSQNPRHKITKRGQNVTFRCDPISEHNRLYWYRQTLGQGPEFLTYFQNEAQLEKSRLLSDRFSAERPKGSFSTLEIQRTEQGDSAMYLCASSFVGLAPREQFFGPGTRLTVL.

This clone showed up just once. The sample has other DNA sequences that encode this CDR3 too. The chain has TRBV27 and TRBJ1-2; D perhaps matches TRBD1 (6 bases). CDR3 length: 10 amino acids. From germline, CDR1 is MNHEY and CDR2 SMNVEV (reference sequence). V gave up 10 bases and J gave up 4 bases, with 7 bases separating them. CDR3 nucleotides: TGTGCCACCAGGGGCTATGGCTACACCTTC. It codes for CATRGYGYTF.

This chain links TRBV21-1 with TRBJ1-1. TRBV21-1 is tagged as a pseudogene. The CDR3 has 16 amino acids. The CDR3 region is CASSKVRGLGSTEAFF. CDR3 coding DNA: TGTGCCAGCAGCAAAGTAAGAGGTTTGGGTAGCACTGAAGCTTTCTTT.

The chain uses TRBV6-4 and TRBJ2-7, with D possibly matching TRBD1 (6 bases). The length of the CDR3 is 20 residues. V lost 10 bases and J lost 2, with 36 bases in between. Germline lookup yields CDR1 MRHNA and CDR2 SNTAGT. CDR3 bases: TGTGCCATACTGACCGCCCCGGGACATGGAGCCCTTAGGGGAACCTACGAGCAGTACTTC. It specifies CAILTAPGHGALRGTYEQYF.

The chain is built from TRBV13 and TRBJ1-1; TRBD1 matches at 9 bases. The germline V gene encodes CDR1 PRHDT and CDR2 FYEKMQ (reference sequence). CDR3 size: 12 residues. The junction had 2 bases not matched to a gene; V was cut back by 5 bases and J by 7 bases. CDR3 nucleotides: TGTGCCAGCAGCCCGGGACAGGGTGAAGCTTTCTTT. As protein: CASSPGQGEAFF.

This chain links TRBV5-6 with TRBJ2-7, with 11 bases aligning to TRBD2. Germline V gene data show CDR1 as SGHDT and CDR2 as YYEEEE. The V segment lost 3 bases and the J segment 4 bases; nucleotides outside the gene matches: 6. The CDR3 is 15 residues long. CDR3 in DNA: TGTGCCAGCAGCTCAGGGGCTAGCGGGAGGTACGAGCAGTACTTC. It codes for CASSSGASGRYEQYF. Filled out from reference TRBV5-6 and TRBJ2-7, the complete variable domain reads DAGVTQSPTHLIKTRGQQVTLRCSPKSGHDTVSWYQQALGQGPQFIFQYYEEEERQRGNFPDRFSGHQFPNYSSELNVNALLLGDSALYLCASSSGASGRYEQYFGPGTRLTVT.

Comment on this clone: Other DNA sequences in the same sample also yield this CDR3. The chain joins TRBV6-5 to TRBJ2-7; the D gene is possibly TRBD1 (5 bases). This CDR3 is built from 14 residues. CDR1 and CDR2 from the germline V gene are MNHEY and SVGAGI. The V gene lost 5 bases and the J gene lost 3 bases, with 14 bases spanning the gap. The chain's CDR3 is CASSPGQGLYEQYF. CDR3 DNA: TGTGCCAGCAGTCCGGGTCAGGGTCTCTACGAGCAGTACTTC.

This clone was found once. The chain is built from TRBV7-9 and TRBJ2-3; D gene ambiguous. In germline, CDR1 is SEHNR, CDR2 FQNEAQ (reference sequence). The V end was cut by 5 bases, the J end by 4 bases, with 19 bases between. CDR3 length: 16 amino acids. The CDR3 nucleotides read TGTGCCAGCAGCCCTCTTCTAGGGAATGGGGCAGATACGCAGTATTTT. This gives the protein CASSPLLGNGADTQYF.

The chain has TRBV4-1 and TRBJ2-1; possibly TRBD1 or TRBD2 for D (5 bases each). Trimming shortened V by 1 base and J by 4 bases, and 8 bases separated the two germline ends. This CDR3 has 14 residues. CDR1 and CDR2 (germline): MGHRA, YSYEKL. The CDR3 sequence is CASSQGDGYNEQFF. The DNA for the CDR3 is TGCGCCAGCAGCCAAGGGGACGGGTACAATGAGCAGTTCTTC.

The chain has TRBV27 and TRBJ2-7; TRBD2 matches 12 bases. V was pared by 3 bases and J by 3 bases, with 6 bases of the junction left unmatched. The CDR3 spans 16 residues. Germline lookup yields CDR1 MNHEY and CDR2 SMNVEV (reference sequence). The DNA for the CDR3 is TGTGCCAGCAGTTTCCAGCCTAGCGGGAGGGTCTACGAGCAGTACTTC. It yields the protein CASSFQPSGRVYEQYF.

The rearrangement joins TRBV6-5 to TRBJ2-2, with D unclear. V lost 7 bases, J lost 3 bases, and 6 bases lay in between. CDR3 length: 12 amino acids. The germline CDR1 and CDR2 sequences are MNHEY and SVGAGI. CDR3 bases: TGTGCCAGCACCAGCGACACCGGGGAGCTGTTTTTT. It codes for CASTSDTGELFF.

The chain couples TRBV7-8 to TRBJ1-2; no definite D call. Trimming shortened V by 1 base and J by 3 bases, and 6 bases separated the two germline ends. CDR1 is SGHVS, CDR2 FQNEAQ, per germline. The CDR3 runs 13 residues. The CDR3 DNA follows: TGTGCCAGCAGCTTAGTGACACACTATGGCTACACCTTC. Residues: CASSLVTHYGYTF.

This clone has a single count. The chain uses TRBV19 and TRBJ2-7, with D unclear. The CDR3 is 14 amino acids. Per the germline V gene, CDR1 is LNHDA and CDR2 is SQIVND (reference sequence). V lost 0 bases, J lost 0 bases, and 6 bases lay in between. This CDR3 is CASSIDYSSYEQYF. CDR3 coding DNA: TGTGCCAGTAGTATAGACTACAGCTCCTACGAGCAGTACTTC.